This TCR beta chain comes out of a study of T cells after yellow fever vaccination. Trimming shortened V by 3 bases and J by 2 bases, and 12 bases separated the two germline ends. The CDR3 spans 14 residues. Germline V gives CDR1 SGHRS, CDR2 YFSETQ. TCRdb independently ran MiXCR on the 5' RACE reads; one entry per CDR3 protein. This table has hundreds of thousands of distinct CDR3 sequences, approximately 13% appearing once. Study-level points and caveats: Clonotypes found in both CD4 and CD8 compartments made up a small share. Clones that expanded after primary vaccination mostly reappeared after the booster (roughly 97% CD4, 88% CD8).

To note about this clonotype: What it recognizes is unknown.

This sample comprised CD4+ T cells sorted from PBMCs, obtained 15 days after the yellow fever booster vaccination. The chain has TRBV5-1 and TRBJ2-7; D might be TRBD2 (5 bases). This sequence was found in a man aged 18 to 29 who received the YFV17D yellow fever vaccine. The CDR3, as DNA: TGCGCCAGCAGCTACGGACGAGGGCCCTACGAGCAGTACTTC. It translates to CASSYGRGPYEQYF. The complete variable domain, with remaining parts taken from reference TRBV5-1 and TRBJ2-7, reads KAGVTQTPRYLIKTRGQQVTLSCSPISGHRSVSWYQQTPGQGLQFLFEYFSETQRNKGNFPGRFSGRQFSNSRSEMNVSTLELGDSALYLCASSYGRGPYEQYFGPGTRLTVT.